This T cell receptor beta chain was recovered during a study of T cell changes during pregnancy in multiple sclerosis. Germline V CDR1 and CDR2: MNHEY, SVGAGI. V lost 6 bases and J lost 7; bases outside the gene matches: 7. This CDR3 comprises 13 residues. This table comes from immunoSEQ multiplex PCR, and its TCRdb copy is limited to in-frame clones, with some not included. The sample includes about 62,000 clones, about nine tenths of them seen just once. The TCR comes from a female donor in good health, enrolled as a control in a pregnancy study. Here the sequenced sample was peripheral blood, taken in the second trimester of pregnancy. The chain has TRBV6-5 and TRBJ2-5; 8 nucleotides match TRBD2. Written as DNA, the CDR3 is TGTGCCAGCAGGCCGGGAGGGGGGAGGACCCAGTACTTC. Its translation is CASRPGGGRTQYF.